Sequencing of this T cell receptor (beta chain) was carried out in a study of blood T cells in healthy people across ages. CDR1 and CDR2 from the germline V gene are LNHNV and YYDKDF (reference sequence). This CDR3 comprises 19 residues. Study outcomes and limitations: Reliance upon unsorted PBMCs precluded definitive naive versus antigen-experienced comparison.

With a J-beta primer mix and a sample-barcoded 5' primer, a second PCR ran roughly 6 to 12 cycles. TCRdb re-analysed the 5' RACE reads in MiXCR, keeping a single row per CDR3 protein. Among about 2 million distinct CDR3 sequences listed, about 50% were seen once. Concerning this clonotype itself: Antigen specificity is unknown. At one end the junction does not follow the germline gene, possibly because of a read error.

What was sequenced was blood. This TCR was recovered from a woman in her thirties or forties in good health. This rearrangement joins TRBV15 to TRBJ2-1; 9 bases are a match to TRBD2. The CDR3 loop reads CAASRLGLAGTSSYNEQFF. For the CDR3, the DNA is TGTGCCGCCAGCAGGTTAGGGCTAGCGGGGACCAGCTCCTACAATGAGCAGTTCTTC.